This T cell receptor beta chain was obtained from a study of T cell responses to AZD1222 COVID-19 vaccine. Libraries were prepared by immunoSEQ multiplex PCR; TCRdb keeps only in-frame clonotypes and omits some of them. The profile shows fewer than 120,000 clones, just under 95% of them singletons. This clonotype was obtained from an adult in good health. The material was peripheral blood, obtained on day 0 of AZD1222 vaccination.

CDR3 sequence: CASSSESYNEQFF. In DNA form, the CDR3 reads TGTGCCAGCTCATCCGAGTCCTACAATGAGCAGTTCTTC. The chain joins TRBV18 to TRBJ2-1; D gene ambiguous. Trimming cost V 5 bases and J 1 base, with 6 bases left between them. The CDR3 is 13 amino acids. Germline V gene sequence: CDR1 KGHSH, CDR2 LQKENI.